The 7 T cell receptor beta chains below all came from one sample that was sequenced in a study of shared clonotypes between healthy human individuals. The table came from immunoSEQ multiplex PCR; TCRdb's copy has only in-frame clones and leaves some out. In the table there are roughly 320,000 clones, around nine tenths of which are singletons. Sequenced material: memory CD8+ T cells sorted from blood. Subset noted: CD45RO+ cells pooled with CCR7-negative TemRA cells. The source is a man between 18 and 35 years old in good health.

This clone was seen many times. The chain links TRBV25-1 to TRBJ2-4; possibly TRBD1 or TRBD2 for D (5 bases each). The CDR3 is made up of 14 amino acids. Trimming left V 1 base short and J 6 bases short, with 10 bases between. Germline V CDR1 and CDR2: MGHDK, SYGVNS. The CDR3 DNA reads TGTGCCAGCAGTGAATCTGGGGACCTAAACATTCAGTACTTC. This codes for CASSESGDLNIQYF.

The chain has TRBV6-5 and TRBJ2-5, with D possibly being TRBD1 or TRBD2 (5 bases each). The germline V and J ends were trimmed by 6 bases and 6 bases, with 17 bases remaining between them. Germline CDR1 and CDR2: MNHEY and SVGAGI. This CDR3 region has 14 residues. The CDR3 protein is CASRRYGTQQTQYF. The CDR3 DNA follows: TGTGCCAGCAGGCGTTACGGGACGCAGCAGACCCAGTACTTC.

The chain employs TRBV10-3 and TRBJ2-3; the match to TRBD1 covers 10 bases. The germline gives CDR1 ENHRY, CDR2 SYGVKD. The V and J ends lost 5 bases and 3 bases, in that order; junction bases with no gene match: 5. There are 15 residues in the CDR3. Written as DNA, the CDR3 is TGTGCCATCAGTTTGGGACAGGGGATAACAGATACGCAGTATTTT. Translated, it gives CAISLGQGITDTQYF.

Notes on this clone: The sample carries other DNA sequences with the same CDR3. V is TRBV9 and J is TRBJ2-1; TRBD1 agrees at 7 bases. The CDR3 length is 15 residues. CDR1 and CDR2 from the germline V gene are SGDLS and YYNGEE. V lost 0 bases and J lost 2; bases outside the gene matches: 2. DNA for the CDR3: TGTGCCAGCAGCGTAGGAGGGGGCGCCTACAATGAGCAGTTCTTC. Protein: CASSVGGGAYNEQFF.

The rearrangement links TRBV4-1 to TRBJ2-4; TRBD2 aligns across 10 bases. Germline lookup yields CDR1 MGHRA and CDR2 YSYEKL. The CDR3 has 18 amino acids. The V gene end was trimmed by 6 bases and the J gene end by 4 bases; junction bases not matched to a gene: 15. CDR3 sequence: CASRDFGRASGGKNIQYF. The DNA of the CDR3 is TGCGCCAGCAGGGACTTTGGAAGGGCTAGCGGGGGTAAAAACATTCAGTACTTC.

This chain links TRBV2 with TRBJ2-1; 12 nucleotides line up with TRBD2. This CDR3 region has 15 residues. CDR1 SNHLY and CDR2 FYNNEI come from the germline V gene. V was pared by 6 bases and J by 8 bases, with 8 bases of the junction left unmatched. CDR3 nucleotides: TGTGCCAGCAGCCACGCCCTAGCGGGAGGGGATGAGCAGTTCTTC. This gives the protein CASSHALAGGDEQFF.

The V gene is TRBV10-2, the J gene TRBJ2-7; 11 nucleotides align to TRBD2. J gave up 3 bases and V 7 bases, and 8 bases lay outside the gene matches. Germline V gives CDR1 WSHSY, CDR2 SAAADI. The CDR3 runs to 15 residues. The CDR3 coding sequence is TGCGCCAGCAACGACCTGGGACTAGCGGACTACGAGCAGTACTTC. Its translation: CASNDLGLADYEQYF.